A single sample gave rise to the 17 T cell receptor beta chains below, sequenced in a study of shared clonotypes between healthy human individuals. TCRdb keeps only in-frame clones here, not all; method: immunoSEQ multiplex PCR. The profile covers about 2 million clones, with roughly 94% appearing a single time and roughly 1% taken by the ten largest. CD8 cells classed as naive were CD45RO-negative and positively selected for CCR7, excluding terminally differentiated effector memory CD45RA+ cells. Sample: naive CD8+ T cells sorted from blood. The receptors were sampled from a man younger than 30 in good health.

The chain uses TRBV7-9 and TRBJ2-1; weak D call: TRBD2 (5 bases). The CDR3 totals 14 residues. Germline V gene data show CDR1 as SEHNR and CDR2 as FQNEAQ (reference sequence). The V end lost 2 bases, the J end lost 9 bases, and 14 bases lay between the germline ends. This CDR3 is CASSLYGVDSEQFF. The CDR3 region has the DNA TGTGCCAGCAGCTTATACGGGGTAGATAGTGAGCAGTTCTTC.

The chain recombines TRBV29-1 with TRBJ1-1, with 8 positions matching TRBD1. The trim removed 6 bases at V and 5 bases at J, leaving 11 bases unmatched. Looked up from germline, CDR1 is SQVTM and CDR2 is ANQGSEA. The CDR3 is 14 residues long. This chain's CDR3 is CSVKQGEGITEAFF. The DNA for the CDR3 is TGCAGCGTGAAACAGGGGGAGGGAATTACTGAAGCTTTCTTT.

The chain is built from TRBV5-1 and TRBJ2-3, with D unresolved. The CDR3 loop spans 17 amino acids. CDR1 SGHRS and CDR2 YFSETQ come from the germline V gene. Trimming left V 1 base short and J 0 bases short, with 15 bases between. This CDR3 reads CASSLLPVGISTDTQYF. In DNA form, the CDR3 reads TGCGCCAGCAGCTTGCTACCGGTCGGCATTAGCACAGATACGCAGTATTTT.

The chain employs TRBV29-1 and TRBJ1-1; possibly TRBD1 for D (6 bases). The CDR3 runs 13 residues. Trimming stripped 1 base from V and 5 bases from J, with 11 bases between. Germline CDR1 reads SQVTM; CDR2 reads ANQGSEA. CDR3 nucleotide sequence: TGCAGCGTTGAAGTGACAGGTGGGACTGAAGCTTTCTTT. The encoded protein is CSVEVTGGTEAFF.

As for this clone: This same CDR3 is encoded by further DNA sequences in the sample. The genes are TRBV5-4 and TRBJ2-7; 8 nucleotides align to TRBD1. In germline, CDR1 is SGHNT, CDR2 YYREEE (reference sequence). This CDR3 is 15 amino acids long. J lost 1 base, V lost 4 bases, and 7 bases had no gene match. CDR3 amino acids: CASSLGQGGSYEQYF. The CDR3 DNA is TGTGCCAGCAGCCTTGGACAGGGCGGGTCCTACGAGCAGTACTTC.

The CDR3 DNA sequence: TGTGCCAGCTCCCTCTCACCAGGCCACGAGCAGTACTTC. The encoded protein is CASSLSPGHEQYF. The gene calls are TRBV27 and TRBJ2-7; D unresolved. The CDR3 loop spans 13 amino acids. Per germline, CDR1 MNHEY and CDR2 SMNVEV (reference sequence). The V end was cut by 8 bases, the J end by 5 bases, with 16 bases between.

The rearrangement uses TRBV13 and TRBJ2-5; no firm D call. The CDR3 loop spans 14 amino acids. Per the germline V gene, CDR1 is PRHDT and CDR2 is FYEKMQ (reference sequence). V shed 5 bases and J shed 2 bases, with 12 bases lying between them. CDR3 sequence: CASSRTEIQETQYF. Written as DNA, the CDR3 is TGTGCCAGCAGCAGAACAGAGATACAAGAGACCCAGTACTTC.

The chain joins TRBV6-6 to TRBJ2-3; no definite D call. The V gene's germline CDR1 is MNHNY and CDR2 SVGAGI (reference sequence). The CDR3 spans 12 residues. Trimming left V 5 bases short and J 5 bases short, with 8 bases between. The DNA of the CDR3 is TGTGCCAGCAGTCACCGCTTAGATACGCAGTATTTT. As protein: CASSHRLDTQYF.

The CDR3 DNA is TGTGCCAGCAGCCCCATGGGCCACGAGACCCAGTACTTC. It is translated as CASSPMGHETQYF. The rearrangement links TRBV11-2 to TRBJ2-5; no clear D. Trimming cost V 5 bases and J 5 bases, with 12 bases left between them. The germline gives CDR1 SGHAT, CDR2 FQNNGV. The CDR3 sequence is 13 residues long.

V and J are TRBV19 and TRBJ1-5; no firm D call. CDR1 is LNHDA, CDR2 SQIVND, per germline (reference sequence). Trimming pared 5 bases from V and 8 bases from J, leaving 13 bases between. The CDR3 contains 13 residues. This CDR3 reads CASSLYSGEPQHF. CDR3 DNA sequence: TGTGCCAGTAGTTTATACAGCGGAGAGCCCCAGCATTTT.

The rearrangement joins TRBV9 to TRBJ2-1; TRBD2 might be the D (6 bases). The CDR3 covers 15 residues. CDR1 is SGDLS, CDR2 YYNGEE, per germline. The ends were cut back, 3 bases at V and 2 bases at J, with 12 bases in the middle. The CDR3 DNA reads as TGTGCCAGCAGCGAGGACGGGAGCCCCTACAATGAGCAGTTCTTC. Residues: CASSEDGSPYNEQFF.

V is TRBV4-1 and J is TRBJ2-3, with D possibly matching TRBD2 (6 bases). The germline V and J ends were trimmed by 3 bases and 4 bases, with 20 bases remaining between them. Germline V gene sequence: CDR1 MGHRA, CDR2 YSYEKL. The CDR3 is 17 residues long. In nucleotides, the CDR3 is TGCGCCAGCAGCCAGGGGGGTACGGGGTCCTCCGCAGATACGCAGTATTTT. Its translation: CASSQGGTGSSADTQYF.

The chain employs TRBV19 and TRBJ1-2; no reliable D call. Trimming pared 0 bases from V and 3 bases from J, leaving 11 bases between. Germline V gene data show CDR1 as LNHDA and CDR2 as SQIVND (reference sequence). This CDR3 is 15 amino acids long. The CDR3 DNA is TGTGCCAGTAGTATAGATGAAGAGAGCGACTATGGCTACACCTTC. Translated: CASSIDEESDYGYTF.

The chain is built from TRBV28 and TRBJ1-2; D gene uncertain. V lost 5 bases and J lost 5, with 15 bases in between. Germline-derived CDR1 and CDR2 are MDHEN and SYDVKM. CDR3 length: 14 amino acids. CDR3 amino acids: CASSPRTGGYGYTF. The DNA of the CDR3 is TGTGCCAGCAGTCCACGGACTGGAGGTTATGGCTACACCTTC.

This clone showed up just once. For the CDR3, the DNA is TGCGCCAGCAGCCATGAATCGTCGGGTTACGAGCAGTACTTC. Translated: CASSHESSGYEQYF. The genes are TRBV4-1 and TRBJ2-7; D is ambiguous. Trimming cost V 3 bases and J 4 bases, with 13 bases left between them. The CDR3 consists of 14 residues. The germline V gene encodes CDR1 MGHRA and CDR2 YSYEKL.

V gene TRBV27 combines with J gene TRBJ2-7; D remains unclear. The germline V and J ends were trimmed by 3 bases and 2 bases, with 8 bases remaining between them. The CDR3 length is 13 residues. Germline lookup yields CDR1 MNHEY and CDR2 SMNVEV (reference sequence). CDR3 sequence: CASSFTGPYEQYF. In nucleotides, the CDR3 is TGTGCCAGCAGTTTTACTGGGCCCTACGAGCAGTACTTC.

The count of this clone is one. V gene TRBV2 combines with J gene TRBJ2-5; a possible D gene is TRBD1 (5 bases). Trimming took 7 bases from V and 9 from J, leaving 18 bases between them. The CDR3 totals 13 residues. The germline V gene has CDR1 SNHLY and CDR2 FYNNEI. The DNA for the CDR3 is TGTGCCAGCATCGGCCCTCAGCAAGGGGCCCAGTACTTC. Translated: CASIGPQQGAQYF.